This TCR beta chain was identified in a study of blood T cell repertoires in COVID-19. Cohort 3 recovery required two negative PCRs, clearance, or symptom resolution. In the study's own analysis: Estimation of nucleated cell counts relied on the amplification of reference gene primers. Sequencing used immunoSEQ multiplex PCR; TCRdb keeps in-frame clones, though not all of them. The V and J calls and clone size come from that table; D and trimming were worked out from the DNA. This sample has around 500,000 clones, with 70% to 90% found just once. CDR1 and CDR2 (germline): SGDLS, YYNGEE. The CDR3 extends over 18 amino acids. Trimming removed 6 bases from V and 4 bases from J, with 25 bases in between.

This clonotype was obtained from a woman between 55 and 75 years old who had recovered from COVID-19. Specimen: PBMCs or T cells enriched from blood (not recorded which). V gene TRBV9 combines with J gene TRBJ2-2; TRBD2 is a possible D gene (7 bases). CDR3: CASTGIGGGPPGTGELFF. The CDR3 coding sequence is TGTGCCAGCACCGGGATAGGCGGGGGCCCTCCGGGCACCGGGGAGCTGTTTTTT.